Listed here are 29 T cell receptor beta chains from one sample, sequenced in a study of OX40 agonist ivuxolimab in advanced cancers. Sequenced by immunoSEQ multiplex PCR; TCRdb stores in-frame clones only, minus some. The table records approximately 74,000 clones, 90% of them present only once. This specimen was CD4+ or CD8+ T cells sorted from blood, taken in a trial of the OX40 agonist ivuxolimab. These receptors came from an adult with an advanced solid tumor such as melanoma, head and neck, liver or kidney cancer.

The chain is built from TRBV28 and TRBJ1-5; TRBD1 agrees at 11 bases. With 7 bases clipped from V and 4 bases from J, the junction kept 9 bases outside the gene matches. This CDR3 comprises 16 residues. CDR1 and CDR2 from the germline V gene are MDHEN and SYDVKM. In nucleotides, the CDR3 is TGTGCCAGCATCGTTGCCGGGACAGGGGGTAATCAGCCCCAGCATTTT. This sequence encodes CASIVAGTGGNQPQHF.

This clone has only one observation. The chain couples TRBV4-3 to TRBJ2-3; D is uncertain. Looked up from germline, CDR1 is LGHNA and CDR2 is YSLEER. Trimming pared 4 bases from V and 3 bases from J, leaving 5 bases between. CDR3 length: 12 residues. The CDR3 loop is CASSRGTDTQYF. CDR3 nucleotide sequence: TGCGCCAGCAGCCGGGGAACAGATACGCAGTATTTT.

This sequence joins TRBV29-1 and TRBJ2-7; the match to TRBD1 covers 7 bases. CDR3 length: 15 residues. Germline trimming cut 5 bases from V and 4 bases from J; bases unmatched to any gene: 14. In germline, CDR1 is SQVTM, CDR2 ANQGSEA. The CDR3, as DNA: TGCAGCGTTCGAAAACGGGACAGCGTATTTTACGAGCAGTACTTC. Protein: CSVRKRDSVFYEQYF.

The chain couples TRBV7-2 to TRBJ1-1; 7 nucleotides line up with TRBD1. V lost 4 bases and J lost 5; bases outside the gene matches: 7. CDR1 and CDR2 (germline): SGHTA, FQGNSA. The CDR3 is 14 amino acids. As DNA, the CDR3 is TGTGCCAGCAGCTCGACAGGGATCTGGACTGAAGCTTTCTTT. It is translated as CASSSTGIWTEAFF.

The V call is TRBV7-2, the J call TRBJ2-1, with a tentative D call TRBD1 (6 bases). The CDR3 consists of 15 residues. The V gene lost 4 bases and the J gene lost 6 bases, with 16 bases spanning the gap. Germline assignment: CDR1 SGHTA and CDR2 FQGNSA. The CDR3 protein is CASSYPGQRSNEQFF. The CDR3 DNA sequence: TGTGCCAGCAGCTACCCGGGACAAAGGTCCAATGAGCAGTTCTTC. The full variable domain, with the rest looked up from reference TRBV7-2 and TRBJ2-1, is GAGVSQSPSNKVTEKGKDVELRCDPISGHTALYWYRQSLGQGLEFLIYFQGNSAPDKSGLPSDRFSAERTGGSVSTLTIQRTQQEDSAVYLCASSYPGQRSNEQFFGPGTRLTVL.

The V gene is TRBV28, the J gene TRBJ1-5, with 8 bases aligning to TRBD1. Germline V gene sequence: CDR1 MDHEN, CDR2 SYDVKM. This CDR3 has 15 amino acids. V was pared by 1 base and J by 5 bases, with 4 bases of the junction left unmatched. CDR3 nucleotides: TGTGCCAGCAGTTTATCGTTCAGGGGGCATCAGCCCCAGCATTTT. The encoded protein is CASSLSFRGHQPQHF.

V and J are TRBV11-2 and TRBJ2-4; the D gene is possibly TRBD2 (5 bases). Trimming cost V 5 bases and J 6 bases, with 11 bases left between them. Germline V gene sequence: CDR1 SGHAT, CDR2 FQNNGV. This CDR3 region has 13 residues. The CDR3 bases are TGTGCCAGCAGCCCGCCTACTAGAAACATTCAGTACTTC. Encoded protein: CASSPPTRNIQYF. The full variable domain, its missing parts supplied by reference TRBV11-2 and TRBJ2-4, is EAGVAQSPRYKIIEKRQSVAFWCNPISGHATLYWYQQILGQGPKLLIQFQNNGVVDDSQLPKDRFSAERLKGVDSTLKIQPAKLEDSAVYLCASSPPTRNIQYFGAGTRLSVL.

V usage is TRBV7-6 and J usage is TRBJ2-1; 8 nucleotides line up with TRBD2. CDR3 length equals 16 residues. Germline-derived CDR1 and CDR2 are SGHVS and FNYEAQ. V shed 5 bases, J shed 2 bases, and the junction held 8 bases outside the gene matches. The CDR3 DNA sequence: TGTGCCAGCAGCCCTTCCGGGGGGGGAACCTACAATGAGCAGTTCTTC. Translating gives CASSPSGGGTYNEQFF.

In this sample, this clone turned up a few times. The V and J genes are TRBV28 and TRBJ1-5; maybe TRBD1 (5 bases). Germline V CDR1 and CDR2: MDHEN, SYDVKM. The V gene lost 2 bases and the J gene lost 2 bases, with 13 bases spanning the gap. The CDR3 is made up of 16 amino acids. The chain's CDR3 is CASSLGRQIGNQPQHF. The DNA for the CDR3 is TGTGCCAGCAGTTTAGGGCGACAGATCGGCAATCAGCCCCAGCATTTT. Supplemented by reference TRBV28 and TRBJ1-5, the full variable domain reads DVKVTQSSRYLVKRTGEKVFLECVQDMDHENMFWYRQDPGLGLRLIYFSYDVKMKEKGDIPEGYSVSREKKERFSLILESASTNQTSMYLCASSLGRQIGNQPQHFGDGTRLSIL.

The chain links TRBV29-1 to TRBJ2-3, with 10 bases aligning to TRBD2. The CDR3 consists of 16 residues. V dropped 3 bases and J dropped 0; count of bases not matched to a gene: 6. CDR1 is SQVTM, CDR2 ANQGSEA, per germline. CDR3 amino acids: CSVDGLAGASTDTQYF. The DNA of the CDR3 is TGCAGCGTTGATGGGCTAGCGGGAGCTAGCACAGATACGCAGTATTTT.

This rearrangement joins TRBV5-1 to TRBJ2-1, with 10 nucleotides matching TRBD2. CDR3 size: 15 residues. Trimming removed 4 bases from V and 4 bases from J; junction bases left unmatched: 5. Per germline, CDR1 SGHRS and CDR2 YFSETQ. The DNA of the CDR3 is TGCGCCAGCAGCGACGGGACTAGCGATTACAATGAGCAGTTCTTC. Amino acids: CASSDGTSDYNEQFF.

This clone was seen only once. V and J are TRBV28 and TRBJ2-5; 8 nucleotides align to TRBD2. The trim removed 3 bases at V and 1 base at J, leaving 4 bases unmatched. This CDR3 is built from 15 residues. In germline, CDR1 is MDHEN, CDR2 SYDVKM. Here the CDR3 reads CASSFSAGGQETQYF. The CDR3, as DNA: TGTGCCAGCAGTTTCAGCGCGGGAGGCCAAGAGACCCAGTACTTC.

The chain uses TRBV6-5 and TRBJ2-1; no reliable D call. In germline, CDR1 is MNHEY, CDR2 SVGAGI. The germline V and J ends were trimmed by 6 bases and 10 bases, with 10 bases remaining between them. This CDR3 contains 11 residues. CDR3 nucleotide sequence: TGTGCCAGCAGAAATAGGTGGGAGCAGTTCTTC. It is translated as CASRNRWEQFF.

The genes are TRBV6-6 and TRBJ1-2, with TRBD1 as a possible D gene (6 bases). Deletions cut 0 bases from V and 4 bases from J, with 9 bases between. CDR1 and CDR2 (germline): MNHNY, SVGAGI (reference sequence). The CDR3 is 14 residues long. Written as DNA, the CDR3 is TGTGCCAGCAGTTACTCGCAGGGGCCCTATGGCTACACCTTC. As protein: CASSYSQGPYGYTF.

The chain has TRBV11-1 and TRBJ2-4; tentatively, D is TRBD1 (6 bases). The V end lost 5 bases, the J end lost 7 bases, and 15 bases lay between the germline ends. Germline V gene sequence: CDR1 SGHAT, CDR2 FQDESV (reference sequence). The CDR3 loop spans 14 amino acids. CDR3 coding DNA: TGTGCCAGCAGCCCGCAGGGGAGTTATAACATTCAGTACTTC. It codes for CASSPQGSYNIQYF.

The CDR3 DNA reads TGCGCCAGCAGCCCGGGACTAGCGGGAGCCACAGATACGCAGTATTTT. Its protein is CASSPGLAGATDTQYF. The chain carries TRBV4-3 and TRBJ2-3; 14 bases are a match to TRBD2. The germline CDR1 and CDR2 sequences are LGHNA and YSLEER. V shed 4 bases, J shed 2 bases, and the junction held 2 bases outside the gene matches. The CDR3 spans 16 residues.

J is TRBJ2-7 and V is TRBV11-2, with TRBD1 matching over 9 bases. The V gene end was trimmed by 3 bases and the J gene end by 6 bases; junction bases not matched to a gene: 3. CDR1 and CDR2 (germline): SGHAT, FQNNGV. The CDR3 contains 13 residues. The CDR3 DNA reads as TGTGCCAGCAGCTTCGACAGGGGGGGCGAGCAGTACTTC. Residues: CASSFDRGGEQYF.

CDR3 DNA sequence: TGTGCCTGGAGCCGCGGATTATACGAGCAGTACTTC. Encoded protein: CAWSRGLYEQYF. J is TRBJ2-7 and V is TRBV30, with D hard to call. The V gene lost 3 bases and the J gene lost 4 bases, with 10 bases spanning the gap. Per germline, CDR1 GTSNPN and CDR2 SVGIG (reference sequence). CDR3 length equals 12 residues.

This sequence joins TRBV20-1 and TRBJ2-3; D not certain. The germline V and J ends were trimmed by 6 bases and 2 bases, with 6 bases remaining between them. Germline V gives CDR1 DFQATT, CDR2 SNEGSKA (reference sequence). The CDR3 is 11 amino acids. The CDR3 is CSAGVTDTQYF. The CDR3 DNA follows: TGCAGTGCCGGAGTCACAGATACGCAGTATTTT.

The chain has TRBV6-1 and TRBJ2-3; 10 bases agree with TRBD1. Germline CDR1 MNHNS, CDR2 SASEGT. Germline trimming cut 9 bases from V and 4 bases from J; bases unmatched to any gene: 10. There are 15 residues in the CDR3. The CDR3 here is CARAKTGGAPDTQYF. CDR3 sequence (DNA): TGTGCCAGAGCCAAGACAGGGGGCGCCCCAGATACGCAGTATTTT.

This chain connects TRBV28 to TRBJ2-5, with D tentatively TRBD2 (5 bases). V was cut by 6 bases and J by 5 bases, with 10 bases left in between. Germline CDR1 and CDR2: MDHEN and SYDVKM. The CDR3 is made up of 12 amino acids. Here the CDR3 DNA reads TGTGCCAGCAGGGCGGGTAAGGAGACCCAGTACTTC. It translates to CASRAGKETQYF.

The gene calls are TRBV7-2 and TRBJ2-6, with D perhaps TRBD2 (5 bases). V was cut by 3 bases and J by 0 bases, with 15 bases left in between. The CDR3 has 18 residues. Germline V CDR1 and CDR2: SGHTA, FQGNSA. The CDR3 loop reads CASSLRALGLSGANVLTF. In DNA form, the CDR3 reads TGTGCCAGCAGCTTGAGGGCCTTGGGCCTCTCTGGGGCCAACGTCCTGACTTTC.

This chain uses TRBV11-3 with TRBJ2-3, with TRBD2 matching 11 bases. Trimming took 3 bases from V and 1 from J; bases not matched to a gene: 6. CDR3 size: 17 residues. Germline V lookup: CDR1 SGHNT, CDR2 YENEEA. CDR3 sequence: CASSFFSGRGGTDTQYF. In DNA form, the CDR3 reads TGTGCCAGCAGCTTCTTTAGCGGGAGGGGGGGCACAGATACGCAGTATTTT. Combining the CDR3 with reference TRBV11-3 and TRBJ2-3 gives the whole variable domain EAGVVQSPRYKIIEKKQPVAFWCNPISGHNTLYWYLQNLGQGPELLIRYENEEAVDDSQLPKDRFSAERLKGVDSTLKIQPAELGDSAVYLCASSFFSGRGGTDTQYFGPGTRLTVL.

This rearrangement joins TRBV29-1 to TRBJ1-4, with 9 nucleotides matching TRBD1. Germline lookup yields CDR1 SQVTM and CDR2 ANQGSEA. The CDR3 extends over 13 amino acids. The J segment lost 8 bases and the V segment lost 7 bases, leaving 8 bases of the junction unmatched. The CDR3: CSASGTGLEKLFF. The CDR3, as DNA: TGCAGCGCTTCCGGGACAGGGCTAGAAAAACTGTTTTTT.

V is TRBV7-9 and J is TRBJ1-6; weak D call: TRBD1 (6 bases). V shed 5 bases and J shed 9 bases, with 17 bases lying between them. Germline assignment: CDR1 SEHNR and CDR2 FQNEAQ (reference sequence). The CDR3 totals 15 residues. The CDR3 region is CASSIRQVGTSPLHF. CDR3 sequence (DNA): TGTGCCAGCAGCATTCGACAGGTCGGGACTTCACCCCTCCACTTT.

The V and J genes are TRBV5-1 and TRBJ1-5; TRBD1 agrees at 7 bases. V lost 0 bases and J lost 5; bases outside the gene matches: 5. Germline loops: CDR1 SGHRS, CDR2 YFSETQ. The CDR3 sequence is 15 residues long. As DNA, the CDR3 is TGCGCCAGCAGCTTGGACAGGGGAAGTGATCAGCCCCAGCATTTT. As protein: CASSLDRGSDQPQHF.

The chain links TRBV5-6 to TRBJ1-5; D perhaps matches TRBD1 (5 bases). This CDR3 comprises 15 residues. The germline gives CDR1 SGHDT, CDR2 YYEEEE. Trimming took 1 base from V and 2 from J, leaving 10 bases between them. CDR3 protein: CASSLRGLGNQPQHF. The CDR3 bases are TGTGCCAGCAGCTTGAGGGGATTAGGCAATCAGCCCCAGCATTTT.

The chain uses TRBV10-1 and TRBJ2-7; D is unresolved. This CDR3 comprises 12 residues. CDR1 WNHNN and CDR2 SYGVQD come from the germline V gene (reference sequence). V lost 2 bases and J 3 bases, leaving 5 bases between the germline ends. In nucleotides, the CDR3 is TGCGCCAGCAGTGAGACACGCTACGAGCAGTACTTC. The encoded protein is CASSETRYEQYF.

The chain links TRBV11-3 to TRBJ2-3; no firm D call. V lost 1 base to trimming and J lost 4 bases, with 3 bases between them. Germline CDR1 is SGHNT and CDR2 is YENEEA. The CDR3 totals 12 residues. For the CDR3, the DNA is TGTGCCAGCAGCTTAGTGGCAGATACGCAGTATTTT. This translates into CASSLVADTQYF.